The 27 T cell receptor beta chains given below trace back to one sample, sequenced in a study of blood T cells in healthy people across ages. Combining a sample-barcoded 5' primer with a J-beta primer mix, a second PCR ran for roughly 6 to 11 cycles. TCRdb ran MiXCR on the 5' RACE reads and lists one entry per CDR3 protein. The table records around 800,000 distinct CDR3 sequences, under 45% of them present only once. Source material: blood. Receptor source: a man in his sixties in good health.

This rearrangement joins TRBV7-9 to TRBJ1-1; weak D call: TRBD1 (5 bases). Trimming removed 5 bases at V and 11 bases at J, with 15 bases between. Germline CDR1 SEHNR, CDR2 FQNEAQ (reference sequence). This CDR3 region has 12 residues. CDR3 nucleotide sequence: TGTGCCAGCAGCCAATCCGGGGGTTTGGCTTTCTTT. Translation gives CASSQSGGLAFF.

This clonotype was picked up a small number of times. The CDR3 DNA follows: TGCAGCGTTGAAGACCCCTCTAGGTCAGGGAAGACCCAGTACTTC. Translated: CSVEDPSRSGKTQYF. The rearrangement joins TRBV29-1 to TRBJ2-5; perhaps TRBD1 as D (5 bases). The germline V gene has CDR1 SQVTM and CDR2 ANQGSEA. The CDR3 length is 15 residues. Trimming shortened V by 0 bases and J by 6 bases, and 17 bases separated the two germline ends.

This clonotype was found a few times. V gene TRBV13 combines with J gene TRBJ2-5; maybe TRBD2 (5 bases). There are 14 residues in the CDR3. Per the germline V gene, CDR1 is PRHDT and CDR2 is FYEKMQ (reference sequence). Trimming removed 4 bases at V and 11 bases at J, with 20 bases between. This CDR3 reads CASSSTPSPGEQYF. CDR3 nucleotides: TGTGCCAGCAGCTCCACGCCTAGCCCAGGTGAGCAGTACTTC.

This clonotype was picked up a small number of times. The chain recombines TRBV11-3 with TRBJ2-3; 10 positions match TRBD2. Germline CDR1 is SGHNT and CDR2 is YENEEA. V shed 4 bases, J shed 2 bases, and the junction held 3 bases outside the gene matches. CDR3 length: 15 amino acids. CDR3 bases: TGTGCCAGCAGCTCAACTAGCGGGATCACAGATACGCAGTATTTT. Translated, it gives CASSSTSGITDTQYF.

The chain recombines TRBV7-9 with TRBJ1-1, with 9 positions matching TRBD1. Germline V gene sequence: CDR1 SEHNR, CDR2 FQNEAQ (reference sequence). Unmatched junction bases numbered 6, after V lost 3 bases and J lost 4 bases. The CDR3 loop spans 15 amino acids. The CDR3 nucleotides are TGTGCCAGCAGCTTGGGACAGGGAGGAGTCACTGAAGCTTTCTTT. Translated, it gives CASSLGQGGVTEAFF.

This clonotype was picked up a small number of times. This chain joins TRBV7-9 and TRBJ1-4; the D is unclear. The CDR3 spans 11 residues. CDR1 is SEHNR and CDR2 is FQNEAQ in the germline V gene (reference sequence). Between the trimmed V and J ends, which lost 6 bases and 5 bases, there was a span of 4 bases. The DNA for the CDR3 is TGTGCCAGCAGTGGGAATGAAAAACTGTTTTTT. This codes for CASSGNEKLFF.

Many counts were recorded for this clonotype. The chain combines TRBV4-3 with TRBJ2-1; possibly TRBD2 for D (5 bases). Germline V gene sequence: CDR1 LGHNA, CDR2 YSLEER. The CDR3 runs to 16 residues. V shed 0 bases and J shed 0 bases, with 9 bases lying between them. This CDR3 reads CASSQDQRGSYNEQFF. The CDR3 bases are TGCGCCAGCAGCCAAGATCAACGGGGCTCCTACAATGAGCAGTTCTTC.

The chain employs TRBV5-1 and TRBJ2-3; no firm D call. The germline V gene has CDR1 SGHRS and CDR2 YFSETQ. Deletions cut 0 bases from V and 3 bases from J, with 14 bases between. CDR3 length: 16 amino acids. The CDR3 region is CASSLGSFVVTDTQYF. CDR3 bases: TGCGCCAGCAGCTTGGGAAGTTTCGTAGTGACAGATACGCAGTATTTT.

This rearrangement joins TRBV2 to TRBJ2-1; D gene ambiguous. The V end lost 4 bases, the J end lost 10 bases, and 8 bases lay between the germline ends. CDR1 is SNHLY, CDR2 FYNNEI, per germline. The CDR3 is 11 amino acids. CDR3 amino acids: CASSGAYEQFF. The CDR3 DNA reads TGTGCCAGCAGTGGTGCGTACGAGCAGTTCTTC.

This clonotype was detected only once. The CDR3 DNA is TGTGCCAGCAGCTTAGCGTCTACGGGAATTCAGTACTTC. Protein sequence: CASSLASTGIQYF. The rearrangement links TRBV7-9 to TRBJ2-4, with a tentative D call TRBD2 (5 bases). CDR1 is SEHNR and CDR2 is FQNEAQ in the germline V gene (reference sequence). Trimming took off 0 bases at V and 10 bases at J, with 10 bases between the two ends. There are 13 residues in the CDR3.

The gene calls are TRBV5-1 and TRBJ1-2; D remains ambiguous. The ends were cut back, 0 bases at V and 2 bases at J, with 11 bases in the middle. The CDR3 is made up of 15 amino acids. Germline V gene data show CDR1 as SGHRS and CDR2 as YFSETQ. The CDR3 here is CASSLEWGDNYGYTF. The CDR3 nucleotides read TGCGCCAGCAGCTTGGAATGGGGAGACAACTATGGCTACACCTTC.

This clonotype was counted only a few times. V gene TRBV5-1 combines with J gene TRBJ2-5; D perhaps matches TRBD2 (6 bases). Germline lookup yields CDR1 SGHRS and CDR2 YFSETQ. This CDR3 region has 15 residues. Trimming took off 3 bases at V and 2 bases at J, with 14 bases between the two ends. CDR3 nucleotides: TGCGCCAGCAGCTGGGAGGAGGGGTGGCAAGAGACCCAGTACTTC. This gives the protein CASSWEEGWQETQYF.

This clonotype was counted once. The V gene is TRBV5-6, the J gene TRBJ1-5; TRBD1 is a possible D gene (6 bases). In germline, CDR1 is SGHDT, CDR2 YYEEEE. CDR3 size: 15 residues. V lost 2 bases and J 7 bases, leaving 16 bases between the germline ends. CDR3 sequence reads: CASSFGGAPRQPQHF. The CDR3 DNA sequence: TGTGCCAGCAGCTTTGGGGGGGCGCCTCGCCAGCCCCAGCATTTT.

The chain links TRBV7-8 to TRBJ2-1; 8 bases map to TRBD2. This CDR3 is built from 16 residues. V shed 5 bases and J 7 bases; nucleotides not matched to a gene: 13. The germline gives CDR1 SGHVS, CDR2 FQNEAQ. This chain's CDR3 is CASSPLGGGTGNEQFF. For the CDR3, the DNA is TGTGCCAGCAGCCCCCTCGGGGGGGGAACTGGGAATGAGCAGTTCTTC. Full variable domain (outside the CDR3, taken from reference TRBV7-8 and TRBJ2-1): GAGVSQSPRYKVAKRGQDVALRCDPISGHVSLFWYQQALGQGPEFLTYFQNEAQLDKSGLPSDRFFAERPEGSVSTLKIQRTQQEDSAVYLCASSPLGGGTGNEQFFGPGTRLTVL.

Note on this clonotype: One junction end disagrees with the germline gene, perhaps due to a read error. The genes are TRBV7-2 and TRBJ2-7; D is perhaps TRBD1 (6 bases). Looked up from germline, CDR1 is SGHTA and CDR2 is FQGNSA. The length of the CDR3 is 14 residues. DNA of the CDR3: TGTGTCAGCAGAATAAGAGAAGGGGGTTGGGAGCAGTACTTC. It yields the protein CVSRIREGGWEQYF.

This clonotype was seen more than once but under ten times. This chain joins TRBV5-1 and TRBJ2-5; possible D gene TRBD2, 5 bases. Trimming removed 6 bases from V and 1 base from J, with 10 bases in between. The CDR3 covers 13 residues. From germline, CDR1 is SGHRS and CDR2 YFSETQ. DNA for the CDR3: TGCGCCAGCACCCTAGCTCCCCAAGAGACCCAGTACTTC. This encodes CASTLAPQETQYF.

This chain joins TRBV7-9 and TRBJ2-7, with 8 bases aligning to TRBD1. The ends lost 5 bases at V and 5 bases at J; junction bases unmatched: 11. The CDR3 extends over 15 amino acids. From germline, CDR1 is SEHNR and CDR2 FQNEAQ (reference sequence). The CDR3 sequence: CASSDFWTGQDEQYF. The CDR3 coding sequence is TGTGCCAGCAGCGACTTCTGGACAGGGCAGGACGAGCAGTACTTC.

This clonotype showed up just a few times. The chain carries TRBV6-6 and TRBJ2-3; 9 positions match TRBD2. The germline V gene has CDR1 MNHNY and CDR2 SVGAGI (reference sequence). The CDR3 runs 14 residues. The V gene end was trimmed by 6 bases and the J gene end by 3 bases; junction bases not matched to a gene: 4. Here the CDR3 reads CASRWRGGTDTQYF. The CDR3, as DNA: TGTGCCAGCAGATGGCGGGGGGGGACAGATACGCAGTATTTT.

This clonotype was recorded many times. The rearrangement links TRBV7-2 to TRBJ2-7; D is uncertain. CDR3 length: 11 residues. Germline V gene data show CDR1 as SGHTA and CDR2 as FQGNSA. V was trimmed by 4 bases and J by 4 bases, leaving 5 bases between them. In DNA, the CDR3 is TGTGCCAGCAGCTGGGGATACGAGCAGTACTTC. It translates to CASSWGYEQYF.

This clonotype appeared many times. This rearrangement joins TRBV15 to TRBJ1-2, with no clear D. The V gene's germline CDR1 is LNHNV and CDR2 YYDKDF (reference sequence). The CDR3 length is 12 residues. Trimming took 0 bases from V and 7 from J, leaving 6 bases between them. CDR3 protein: CATSRDLAGYTF. The CDR3 coding sequence is TGTGCCACCAGCAGAGATTTAGCTGGCTACACCTTC. The whole variable domain, filled in from reference TRBV15 and TRBJ1-2, reads DAMVIQNPRYQVTQFGKPVTLSCSQTLNHNVMYWYQQKSSQAPKLLFHYYDKDFNNEADTPDNFQSRRPNTSFCFLDIRSPGLGDTAMYLCATSRDLAGYTFGSGTRLTVV.

This rearrangement joins TRBV12-3 or TRBV12-4 to TRBJ2-5; 7 bases map to TRBD2. Unmatched junction bases numbered 6, after V lost 6 bases and J lost 2 bases. The CDR3 covers 14 residues. In DNA, the CDR3 is TGTGCCAGCAGCCGGCGGGGACTACAAGAGACCCAGTACTTC. As protein: CASSRRGLQETQYF.

The rearrangement uses TRBV30 and TRBJ1-6; 7 positions match TRBD1. The CDR3 is made up of 13 amino acids. V was clipped by 6 bases and J by 7 bases; unmatched bases: 6. Germline V lookup: CDR1 GTSNPN, CDR2 SVGIG (reference sequence). CDR3 amino acids: CACGQEGNSPLHF. CDR3 in DNA: TGTGCCTGCGGACAGGAAGGGAATTCACCCCTCCACTTT.

The CDR3 loop is CASSTLGLAGGRETQYF. The CDR3 DNA follows: TGTGCCAGCAGCACCCTTGGACTAGCGGGGGGGCGAGAGACCCAGTACTTC. The chain carries TRBV7-3 and TRBJ2-5, with TRBD2 matching 15 bases. This CDR3 spans 17 amino acids. The junction had 8 bases not matched to a gene; V was cut back by 5 bases and J by 4 bases. Germline V CDR1 and CDR2: SGHTA, FQGTGA.

The CDR3 is CASSRQGHPTEAFF. The CDR3 DNA sequence: TGTGCCAGCAGCCGCCAGGGGCATCCCACTGAAGCTTTCTTT. The chain uses TRBV9 and TRBJ1-1; possible D gene TRBD1, 6 bases. Trimming left V 4 bases short and J 4 bases short, with 14 bases between. Germline V lookup: CDR1 SGDLS, CDR2 YYNGEE. CDR3 length: 14 residues.

The chain links TRBV5-1 to TRBJ2-3; 9 bases map to TRBD1. CDR1 SGHRS and CDR2 YFSETQ come from the germline V gene. CDR3 length: 14 amino acids. The V segment lost 7 bases and the J segment 2 bases; nucleotides outside the gene matches: 5. The CDR3 loop reads CASFRDRDTDTQYF. The CDR3 region has the DNA TGCGCCAGCTTCCGGGACAGGGACACAGATACGCAGTATTTT.

In its sample, this clonotype was seen a few times. This sequence joins TRBV9 and TRBJ2-7; either TRBD1 or TRBD2 may fit D (5 bases each). This CDR3 region has 16 residues. CDR1 and CDR2 from the germline V gene are SGDLS and YYNGEE. V was clipped by 0 bases and J by 3 bases, with 16 bases between them. The CDR3 region is CASSVDGTTEFYEQYF. The CDR3 region has the DNA TGTGCCAGCAGCGTAGATGGGACCACTGAGTTCTACGAGCAGTACTTC.

The chain uses TRBV23-1 and TRBJ1-1; 9 positions agree with TRBD1. TRBV23-1 is an ORF; its function is uncertain. J was trimmed by 4 bases and V by 11 bases; bases with no gene match: 11. The CDR3 length is 14 residues. The chain's CDR3 is CAVPIGTGSTEAFF. The CDR3 nucleotides are TGCGCCGTACCCATCGGGACAGGGTCCACTGAAGCTTTCTTT.